The 30 T cell receptor beta chains listed next were all sequenced from one sample in a study of T cell repertoires in cytomegalovirus infection. TCRdb itself ran the reads through MiXCR, one entry per CDR3 protein. The sample has about 190,000 distinct CDR3 sequences, 28% seen once. The source material was PBMCs. The receptors here all came from a human donor in good health (CMV status not recorded). Some clones in this sample may be carry-over from other donors' samples.

The V gene is TRBV4-1, the J gene TRBJ1-5; D may be TRBD1 (6 bases). The germline gives CDR1 MGHRA, CDR2 YSYEKL. This CDR3 region has 15 residues. The ends were cut back, 4 bases at V and 5 bases at J, with 15 bases in the middle. CDR3 sequence: CASSPEPRGHQPQHF. The CDR3 DNA is TGCGCCAGCAGCCCGGAACCACGGGGGCATCAGCCCCAGCATTTT.

The rearrangement links TRBV27 to TRBJ1-1, with 7 nucleotides matching TRBD1. CDR3 length: 16 residues. The ends lost 6 bases at V and 1 base at J; junction bases unmatched: 11. From germline, CDR1 is MNHEY and CDR2 SMNVEV (reference sequence). CDR3 residues: CASSPLNRGGNTEAFF. Here the CDR3 DNA reads TGTGCCAGCAGCCCACTTAACAGGGGCGGGAACACTGAAGCTTTCTTT.

The chain recombines TRBV29-1 with TRBJ1-2, with 11 bases matching TRBD1. The germline CDR1 and CDR2 sequences are SQVTM and ANQGSEA. This CDR3 spans 13 amino acids. V shed 7 bases, J shed 2 bases, and the junction held 3 bases outside the gene matches. Here the CDR3 reads CSGGQGGNYGYTF. The CDR3 DNA reads as TGCAGCGGGGGACAGGGGGGAAACTATGGCTACACCTTC.

The rearrangement uses TRBV10-2 and TRBJ1-5; 7 bases align to TRBD1. CDR1 is WSHSY, CDR2 SAAADI, per germline. This CDR3 comprises 17 residues. V lost 5 bases to trimming and J lost 1 base; unmatched junction nucleotides: 11. The CDR3 DNA reads TGCGCCAGCAGTCAACCCTCAGGGGGTACGAGCAATCAGCCCCAGCATTTT. Protein: CASSQPSGGTSNQPQHF.

This clonotype was picked up a small number of times. The chain uses TRBV7-9 and TRBJ1-4; tentative D call: TRBD1 (6 bases). V lost 6 bases and J 8 bases, leaving 25 bases between the germline ends. Germline loops: CDR1 SEHNR, CDR2 FQNEAQ (reference sequence). The CDR3 is 17 residues long. DNA for the CDR3: TGTGCCAGCAGTTTATTACCCGGGACAACCGAAAGGGAAAAACTGTTTTTT. Protein product: CASSLLPGTTEREKLFF.

The chain links TRBV6-5 to TRBJ1-1; D is unclear. The germline gives CDR1 MNHEY, CDR2 SVGAGI. The CDR3 has 12 amino acids. V was pared by 4 bases and J by 3 bases, with 6 bases between. CDR3 nucleotide sequence: TGTGCCAGCAGTTCGTTGCACACTGAAGCTTTCTTT. Protein product: CASSSLHTEAFF.

The chain employs TRBV12-3 or TRBV12-4 and TRBJ1-2, with unresolved D. V lost 2 bases, J lost 2 bases, and 9 bases lay in between. CDR3 length: 14 residues. CDR3 region: CASSLLSGNYGYTF. The DNA for the CDR3 is TGTGCCAGCAGTTTACTCTCGGGGAACTATGGCTACACCTTC.

This rearrangement joins TRBV6-6 to TRBJ2-3; TRBD1 matches 10 bases. The J segment lost 6 bases and the V segment lost 6 bases, leaving 15 bases of the junction unmatched. The germline CDR1 and CDR2 sequences are MNHNY and SVGAGI (reference sequence). The CDR3 has 17 amino acids. CDR3 loop: CASRPGQGILSGDTQYF. CDR3 coding DNA: TGTGCCAGCAGGCCGGGACAGGGGATTTTAAGCGGGGATACGCAGTATTTT.

The genes are TRBV12-3 or TRBV12-4 and TRBJ2-5; 7 bases are shared with TRBD1. This CDR3 region has 15 residues. The V gene end was trimmed by 5 bases and the J gene end by 1 base; junction bases not matched to a gene: 7. CDR3 loop: CASSPPGTAQETQYF. CDR3 DNA sequence: TGTGCCAGCAGTCCTCCCGGGACAGCCCAAGAGACCCAGTACTTC.

The chain recombines TRBV7-3 with TRBJ2-3, with TRBD2 matching over 8 bases. After removal of 5 bases from V and 5 bases from J, the junction contained 12 bases not matched to a gene. Germline V gene lookup returns CDR1 SGHTA and CDR2 FQGTGA. The CDR3 has 16 residues. CDR3 loop: CASSTRGGGLGDTQYF. CDR3 sequence (DNA): TGTGCCAGCAGCACGCGAGGCGGGGGGCTTGGAGATACGCAGTATTTT.

The chain links TRBV4-1 to TRBJ1-1; D may be TRBD1 (5 bases). The germline gives CDR1 MGHRA, CDR2 YSYEKL. Trimming left V 2 bases short and J 1 base short, with 14 bases between. This CDR3 spans 16 amino acids. DNA of the CDR3: TGCGCCAGCAGCCAAACTCGGTCGAGGGGGAACACTGAAGCTTTCTTT. Protein: CASSQTRSRGNTEAFF.

This clonotype was seen more than once but under ten times. The gene calls are TRBV11-3 and TRBJ2-3, with 14 bases that match TRBD2. Germline V gene lookup returns CDR1 SGHNT and CDR2 YENEEA. The length of the CDR3 is 16 residues. The V and J ends lost 3 bases and 5 bases, in that order; junction bases with no gene match: 4. For the CDR3, the DNA is TGTGCCAGCAGCTTTCGGACTAGCGGGGGGCTAGATACGCAGTATTTT. Amino acid sequence: CASSFRTSGGLDTQYF.

The V gene is TRBV12-5, the J gene TRBJ1-1; D not resolved. CDR1 is LGHNT, CDR2 FRNRAP, per germline. V was shortened by 6 bases and J by 7 bases, with 15 bases between the two germline ends. The CDR3 consists of 13 residues. CDR3 amino acids: CASGPVRSSEAFF. DNA for the CDR3: TGTGCTAGTGGCCCCGTGAGGTCGAGTGAAGCTTTCTTT.

The V call is TRBV7-2, the J call TRBJ2-3, with D possibly matching TRBD2 (5 bases). The CDR3 is 17 residues long. V was cut by 5 bases and J by 4 bases, with 22 bases left in between. Germline V gives CDR1 SGHTA, CDR2 FQGNSA. The CDR3 DNA reads as TGTGCCAGCAGCCTACACGACAACGGGGTTGGGGCAGATACGCAGTATTTT. Protein: CASSLHDNGVGADTQYF.

This clonotype has more than one count but fewer than ten. This chain uses TRBV20-1 with TRBJ2-5, with 11 bases aligning to TRBD2. There are 14 residues in the CDR3. Germline V gene data show CDR1 as DFQATT and CDR2 as SNEGSKA (reference sequence). The CDR3 DNA is TGCAGGGCACTAGCGGGGGATGCCCAAGAGACCCAGTACTTC. Protein sequence: CRALAGDAQETQYF.

This clonotype has only a few counts. The rearrangement links TRBV7-9 to TRBJ1-2; D perhaps matches TRBD1 (6 bases). V was clipped by 5 bases and J by 4 bases, with 14 bases between them. Germline V lookup: CDR1 SEHNR, CDR2 FQNEAQ (reference sequence). This CDR3 is built from 14 residues. The DNA of the CDR3 is TGTGCCAGCAGCCAAGAAACAGGGCCCTATGGCTACACCTTC. Amino acids: CASSQETGPYGYTF. Based on the CDR3 plus reference TRBV7-9 and TRBJ1-2, the full variable domain is DTGVSQNPRHKITKRGQNVTFRCDPISEHNRLYWYRQTLGQGPEFLTYFQNEAQLEKSRLLSDRFSAERPKGSFSTLEIQRTEQGDSAMYLCASSQETGPYGYTFGSGTRLTVV.

Many counts were recorded for this clonotype. The rearrangement joins TRBV19 to TRBJ2-3, with TRBD1 matching 12 bases. The germline gives CDR1 LNHDA, CDR2 SQIVND (reference sequence). The CDR3 is 17 residues long. Germline trimming cut 8 bases from V and 4 bases from J; bases unmatched to any gene: 13. The CDR3 protein is CASANLPGQGASDTQYF. DNA of the CDR3: TGTGCCAGTGCCAACCTTCCGGGACAGGGGGCCTCAGATACGCAGTATTTT.

The CDR3 spells CASSLGTSDEQYF. The CDR3 bases are TGTGCCAGCAGCCTCGGGACATCTGACGAGCAGTACTTC. V is TRBV7-2 and J is TRBJ2-7; tentatively, D is TRBD1 (6 bases). CDR1 SGHTA and CDR2 FQGNSA come from the germline V gene. V was pared by 5 bases and J by 5 bases, with 13 bases between. There are 13 residues in the CDR3.

This clonotype was detected ten times or more. This chain joins TRBV4-2 and TRBJ1-2; no clear D gene. The CDR3 extends over 16 amino acids. Germline lookup yields CDR1 LGHNA and CDR2 YNFKEQ. Trimming removed 0 bases at V and 0 bases at J, with 11 bases between. CDR3 sequence reads: CASSQDGSVANYGYTF. CDR3 nucleotides: TGTGCCAGCAGCCAAGACGGGTCGGTAGCTAACTATGGCTACACCTTC.

This clonotype was counted only a few times. This sequence joins TRBV3-1 and TRBJ1-2; 8 bases map to TRBD1. The length of the CDR3 is 20 residues. With 0 bases clipped from V and 1 base from J, the junction kept 16 bases outside the gene matches. Germline assignment: CDR1 LGHDT and CDR2 YNNKEL (reference sequence). Written as DNA, the CDR3 is TGTGCCAGCAGCCAAGATAGGGCCGGGACAGGCCCTAACCTTAACTATGGCTACACCTTC. It codes for CASSQDRAGTGPNLNYGYTF.

The chain is built from TRBV18 and TRBJ1-1; 12 positions match TRBD1. The CDR3 covers 15 residues. The germline V gene encodes CDR1 KGHSH and CDR2 LQKENI. V lost 3 bases, J lost 7 bases, and 6 bases stayed unmatched. In DNA, the CDR3 is TGTGCCAGCTCACCCTCGGGACAGGGGGCCGTTGAAGCTTTCTTT. The encoded protein is CASSPSGQGAVEAFF.

This clonotype has a handful of counts. Compared with germline, one end of the junction differs, possibly owing to a read error. The CDR3 DNA reads TGTGCTAGCAGCTCCAGCGGGGGGACTCAAGAGACCCAGTACTTC. This encodes CASSSSGGTQETQYF. The chain carries TRBV7-7 and TRBJ2-5, with 9 bases lining up with TRBD2. Germline values: CDR1 SSHAT, CDR2 FNYEAQ (reference sequence). CDR3 length: 15 amino acids.

CDR3 region: CASSLETGRNYGYTF. CDR3 DNA sequence: TGTGCCAGCAGCTTAGAAACAGGGCGAAACTATGGCTACACCTTC. The gene calls are TRBV11-2 and TRBJ1-2; D may be TRBD1 (6 bases). In germline, CDR1 is SGHAT, CDR2 FQNNGV. V lost 0 bases and J lost 2, with 10 bases in between. The CDR3 totals 15 residues. The complete variable domain, with remaining parts taken from reference TRBV11-2 and TRBJ1-2, reads EAGVAQSPRYKIIEKRQSVAFWCNPISGHATLYWYQQILGQGPKLLIQFQNNGVVDDSQLPKDRFSAERLKGVDSTLKIQPAKLEDSAVYLCASSLETGRNYGYTFGSGTRLTVV.

The rearrangement links TRBV20-1 to TRBJ2-4; 9 bases line up with TRBD1. Germline CDR1 and CDR2: DFQATT and SNEGSKA (reference sequence). This CDR3 is 14 amino acids long. With 6 bases clipped from V and 10 bases from J, the junction kept 13 bases outside the gene matches. The CDR3 DNA is TGCAGTGCGGAACAGGGGGCGTCGGCGAATATTCAGTACTTC. The encoded protein is CSAEQGASANIQYF.

This sequence joins TRBV15 and TRBJ2-5, with 7 positions matching TRBD2. CDR1 LNHNV and CDR2 YYDKDF come from the germline V gene (reference sequence). After removal of 0 bases from V and 4 bases from J, the junction contained 5 bases not matched to a gene. The length of the CDR3 is 15 residues. CDR3 sequence reads: CATSREGEGGETQYF. The DNA for the CDR3 is TGTGCCACCAGCAGAGAAGGGGAGGGAGGAGAGACCCAGTACTTC. Supplemented by reference TRBV15 and TRBJ2-5, the full variable domain reads DAMVIQNPRYQVTQFGKPVTLSCSQTLNHNVMYWYQQKSSQAPKLLFHYYDKDFNNEADTPDNFQSRRPNTSFCFLDIRSPGLGDTAMYLCATSREGEGGETQYFGPGTRLLVL.

This clonotype was detected a few times. The CDR3 bases are TGCAGCGTTGAAGTTACAGGGGGCGAAGAGACCCAGTACTTC. This sequence encodes CSVEVTGGEETQYF. J is TRBJ2-5 and V is TRBV29-1; 9 bases match TRBD1. Germline V lookup: CDR1 SQVTM, CDR2 ANQGSEA. CDR3 length: 14 amino acids. V lost 1 base to trimming and J lost 3 bases; unmatched junction nucleotides: 3. Supplemented by reference TRBV29-1 and TRBJ2-5, the full variable domain reads SAVISQKPSRDICQRGTSLTIQCQVDSQVTMMFWYRQQPGQSLTLIATANQGSEATYESGFVIDKFPISRPNLTFSTLTVSNMSPEDSSIYLCSVEVTGGEETQYFGPGTRLLVL.

This chain links TRBV10-3 with TRBJ1-1; unclear D gene. V lost 9 bases to trimming and J lost 1 base, with 18 bases between them. This CDR3 has 15 residues. The germline V gene has CDR1 ENHRY and CDR2 SYGVKD. CDR3 residues: CAIKPSGNENTEAFF. For the CDR3, the DNA is TGTGCCATTAAGCCTTCCGGGAACGAGAACACTGAAGCTTTCTTT.

V and J are TRBV7-4 and TRBJ2-6; D is unclear. The CDR3 contains 16 residues. V was pared by 0 bases and J by 2 bases, with 8 bases between. Per germline, CDR1 SGHVT and CDR2 SQSDAQ. This CDR3 is CASSLARRTGANVLTF. In DNA, the CDR3 is TGTGCCAGCAGCTTAGCGCGCAGGACTGGGGCCAACGTCCTGACTTTC.

This clonotype was picked up many times. The rearrangement joins TRBV6-2 or TRBV6-3 to TRBJ2-6; possible D gene TRBD1, 5 bases. V shed 2 bases and J shed 2 bases, with 7 bases lying between them. From germline, CDR1 is MNHEY and CDR2 SVGEGT. The CDR3 contains 15 residues. CDR3 DNA: TGTGCCAGCAGTTACGAGGACACTGGGGCCAACGTCCTGACTTTC. Translation: CASSYEDTGANVLTF.

The gene calls are TRBV15 and TRBJ1-1; 7 bases align to TRBD1. J lost 7 bases, V lost 5 bases, and 7 bases had no gene match. The germline CDR1 and CDR2 sequences are LNHNV and YYDKDF (reference sequence). This CDR3 contains 13 residues. The CDR3 sequence is CATSPFTGVEAFF. The CDR3 bases are TGTGCCACCAGCCCCTTTACAGGGGTTGAAGCTTTCTTT.